The clone carrying this T cell receptor beta chain was recorded at least ten times. Its antigen is not identified. This specimen belongs to a study of CD8 T cells in ankylosing spondylitis. General observations from the study: In reactive arthritis synovial fluid and blood, some motif variants had been reported before.

V was shortened by 7 bases and J by 1 base, with 20 bases between the two germline ends. Germline V gives CDR1 SGHRS, CDR2 YFSETQ. This CDR3 is built from 16 residues. TCRdb redid the calling of the 5' RACE reads with MiXCR, one entry per CDR3 protein. The sample has over 95,000 distinct CDR3 sequences, about 8.3% seen once. Sequencing was done on a sample of blood, either unsorted or a sorted T cell fraction (not recorded which). The TCR sequence derives from a male donor with ankylosing spondylitis or in good health (not recorded which). The V call is TRBV5-1, the J call TRBJ1-1, with D uncertain. For the CDR3, the DNA is TGCGCCAGCCGAGATACTTTTGGACGTACGAACACTGAAGCTTTCTTT. Translation gives CASRDTFGRTNTEAFF.